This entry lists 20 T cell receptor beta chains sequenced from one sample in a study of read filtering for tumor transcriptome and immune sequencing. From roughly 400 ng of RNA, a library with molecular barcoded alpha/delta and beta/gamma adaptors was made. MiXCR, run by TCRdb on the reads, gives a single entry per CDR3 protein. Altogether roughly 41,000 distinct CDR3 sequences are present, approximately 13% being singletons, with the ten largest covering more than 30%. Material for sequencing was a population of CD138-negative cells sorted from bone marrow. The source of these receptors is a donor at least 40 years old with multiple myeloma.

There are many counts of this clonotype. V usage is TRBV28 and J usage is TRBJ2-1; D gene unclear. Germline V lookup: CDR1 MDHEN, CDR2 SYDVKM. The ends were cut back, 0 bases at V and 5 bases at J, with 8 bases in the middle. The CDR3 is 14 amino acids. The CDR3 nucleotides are TGTGCCAGCAGTTTATGGGGATTACACAATGAGCAGTTCTTC. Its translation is CASSLWGLHNEQFF.

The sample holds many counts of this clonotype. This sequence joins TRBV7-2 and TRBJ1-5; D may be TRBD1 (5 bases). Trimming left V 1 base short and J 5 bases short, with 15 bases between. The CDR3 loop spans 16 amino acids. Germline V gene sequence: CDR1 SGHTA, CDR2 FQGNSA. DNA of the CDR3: TGTGCCAGCAGCTTAGGCTCAGGGAGAATTCATCAGCCCCAGCATTTT. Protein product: CASSLGSGRIHQPQHF.

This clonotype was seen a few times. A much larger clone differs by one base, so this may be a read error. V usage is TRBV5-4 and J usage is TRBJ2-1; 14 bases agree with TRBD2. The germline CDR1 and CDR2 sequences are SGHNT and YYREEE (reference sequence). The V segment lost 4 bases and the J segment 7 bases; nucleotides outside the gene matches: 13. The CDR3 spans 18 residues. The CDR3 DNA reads TGTGCCAGCAGCGAGGGACTAGCGGGAGAGCGTTTTGGGAATGAGCAGTTCTTC. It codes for CASSEGLAGERFGNEQFF.

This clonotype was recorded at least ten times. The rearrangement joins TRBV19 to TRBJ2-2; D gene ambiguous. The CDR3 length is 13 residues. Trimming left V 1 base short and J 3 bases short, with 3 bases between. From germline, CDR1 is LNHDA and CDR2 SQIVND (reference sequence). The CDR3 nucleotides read TGTGCCAGTAGTATAGGGGACACCGGGGAGCTGTTTTTT. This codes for CASSIGDTGELFF.

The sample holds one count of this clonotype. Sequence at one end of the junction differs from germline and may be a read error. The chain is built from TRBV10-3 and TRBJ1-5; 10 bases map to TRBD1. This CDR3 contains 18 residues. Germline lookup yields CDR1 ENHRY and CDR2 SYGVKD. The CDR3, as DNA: TGTGCCATCAGTAAGTCCCGGGACAGGGGTTGGGGCAATCAGCCCCAGCATTTT. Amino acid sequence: CAISKSRDRGWGNQPQHF.

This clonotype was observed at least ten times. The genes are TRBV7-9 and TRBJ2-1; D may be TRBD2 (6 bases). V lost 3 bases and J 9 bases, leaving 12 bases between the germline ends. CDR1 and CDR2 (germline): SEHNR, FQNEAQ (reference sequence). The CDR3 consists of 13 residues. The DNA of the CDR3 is TGTGCCAGCAGCTTGGCTAGCGTCCTTGAGCAGTTCTTC. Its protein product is CASSLASVLEQFF.

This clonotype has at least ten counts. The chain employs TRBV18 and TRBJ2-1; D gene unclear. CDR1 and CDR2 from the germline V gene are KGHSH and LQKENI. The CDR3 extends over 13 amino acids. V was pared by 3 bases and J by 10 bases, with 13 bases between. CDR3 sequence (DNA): TGTGCCAGCTCACCTTTACAAACAGAGGAGCAGTTCTTC. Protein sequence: CASSPLQTEEQFF.

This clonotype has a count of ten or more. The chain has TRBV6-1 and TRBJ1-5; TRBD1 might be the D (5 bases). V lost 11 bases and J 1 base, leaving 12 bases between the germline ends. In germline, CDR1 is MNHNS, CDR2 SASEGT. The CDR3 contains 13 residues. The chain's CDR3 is CAGGDRSNQPQHF. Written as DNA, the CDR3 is TGTGCCGGGGGAGACAGAAGCAATCAGCCCCAGCATTTT.

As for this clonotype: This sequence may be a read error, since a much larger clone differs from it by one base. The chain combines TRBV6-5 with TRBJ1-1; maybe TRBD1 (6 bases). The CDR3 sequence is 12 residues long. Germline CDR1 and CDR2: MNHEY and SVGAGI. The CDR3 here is CTSRDGGLKAFF. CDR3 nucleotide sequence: TGTACCAGCAGAGACGGGGGGCTGAAAGCTTTCTTT.

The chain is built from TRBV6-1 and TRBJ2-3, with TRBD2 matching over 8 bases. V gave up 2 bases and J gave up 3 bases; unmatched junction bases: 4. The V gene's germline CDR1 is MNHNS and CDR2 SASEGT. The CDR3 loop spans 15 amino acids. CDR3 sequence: CASSESGGFTDTQYF. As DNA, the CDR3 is TGTGCCAGCAGTGAAAGCGGGGGTTTTACAGATACGCAGTATTTT.

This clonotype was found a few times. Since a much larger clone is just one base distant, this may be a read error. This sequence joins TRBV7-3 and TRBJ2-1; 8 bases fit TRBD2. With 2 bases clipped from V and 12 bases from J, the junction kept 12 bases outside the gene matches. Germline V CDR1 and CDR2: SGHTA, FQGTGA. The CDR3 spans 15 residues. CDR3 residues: CASSLGTSRFYGQFF. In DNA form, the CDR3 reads TGTGCCAGCAGCTTAGGGACTAGTAGATTTTATGGGCAGTTCTTC.

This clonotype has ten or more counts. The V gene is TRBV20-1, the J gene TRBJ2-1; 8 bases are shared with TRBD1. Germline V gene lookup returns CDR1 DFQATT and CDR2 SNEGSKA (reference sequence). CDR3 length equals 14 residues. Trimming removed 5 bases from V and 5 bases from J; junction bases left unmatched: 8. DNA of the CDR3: TGCAGTGCTGAAGGGCAGGGGGCCAACAATGAGCAGTTCTTC. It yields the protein CSAEGQGANNEQFF.

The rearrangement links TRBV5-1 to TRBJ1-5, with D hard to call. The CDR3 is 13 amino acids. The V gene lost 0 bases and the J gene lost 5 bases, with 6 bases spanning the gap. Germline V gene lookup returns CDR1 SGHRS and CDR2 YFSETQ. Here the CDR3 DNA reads TGCGCCAGCAGCTTGGGGATGCATCAGCCCCAGCATTTT. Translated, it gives CASSLGMHQPQHF.

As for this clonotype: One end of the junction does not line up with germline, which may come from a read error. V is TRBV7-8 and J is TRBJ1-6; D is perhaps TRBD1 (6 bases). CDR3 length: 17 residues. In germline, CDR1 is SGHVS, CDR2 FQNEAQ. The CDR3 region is CARSLVPGGQNNPPLHF. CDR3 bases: TGTGCCCGCAGCTTAGTTCCTGGCGGACAGAATAATCCACCCCTCCACTTT. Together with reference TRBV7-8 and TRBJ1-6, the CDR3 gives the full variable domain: GAGVSQSPRYKVAKRGQDVALRCDPISGHVSLFWYQQALGQGPEFLTYFQNEAQLDKSGLPSDRFFAERPEGSVSTLKIQRTQQEDSAVYLCARSLVPGGQNNPPLHFGNGTRLTVT.

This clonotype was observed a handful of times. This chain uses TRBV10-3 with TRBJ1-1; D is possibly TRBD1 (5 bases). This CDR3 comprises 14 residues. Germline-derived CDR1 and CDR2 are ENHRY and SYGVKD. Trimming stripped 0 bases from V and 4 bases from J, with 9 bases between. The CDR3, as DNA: TGTGCCATCAGTGAGTCGTCGGGGGTCACTGAAGCTTTCTTT. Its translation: CAISESSGVTEAFF.

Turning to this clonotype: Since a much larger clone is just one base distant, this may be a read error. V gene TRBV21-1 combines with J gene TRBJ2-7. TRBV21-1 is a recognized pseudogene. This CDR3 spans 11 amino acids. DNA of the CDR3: TGTACCAGCAGCAAACTAGGCGAGCAGTACTTC. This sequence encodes CTSSKLGEQYF.

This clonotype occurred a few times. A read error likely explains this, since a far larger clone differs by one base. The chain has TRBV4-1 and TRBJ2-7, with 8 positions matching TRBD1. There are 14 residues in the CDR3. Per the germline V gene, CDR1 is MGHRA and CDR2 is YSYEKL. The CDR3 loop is CAGSQGQVAGEQYF. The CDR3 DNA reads TGCGCCGGCAGCCAGGGACAGGTGGCGGGCGAGCAGTACTTC.

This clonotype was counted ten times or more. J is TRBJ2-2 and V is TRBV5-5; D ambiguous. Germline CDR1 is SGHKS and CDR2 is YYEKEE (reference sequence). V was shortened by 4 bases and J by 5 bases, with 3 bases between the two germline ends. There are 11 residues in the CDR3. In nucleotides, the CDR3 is TGTGCCAGCAGCGGTACCGGGGAGCTGTTTTTT. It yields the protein CASSGTGELFF.

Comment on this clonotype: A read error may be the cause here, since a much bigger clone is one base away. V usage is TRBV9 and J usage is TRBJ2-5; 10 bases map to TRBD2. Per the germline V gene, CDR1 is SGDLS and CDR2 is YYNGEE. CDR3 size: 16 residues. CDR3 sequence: CASSVAGTSDQKTQYF. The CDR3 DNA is TGTGCCAGCAGCGTAGCTGGGACTAGCGACCAAAAGACCCAGTACTTC.

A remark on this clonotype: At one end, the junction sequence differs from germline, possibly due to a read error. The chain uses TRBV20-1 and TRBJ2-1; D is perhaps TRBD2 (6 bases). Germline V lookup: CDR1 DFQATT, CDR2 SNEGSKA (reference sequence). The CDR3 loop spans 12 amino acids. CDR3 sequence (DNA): TGCAGTGCCTCAATAACTAGCAATGAGCAGTTCTTT. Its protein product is CSASITSNEQFF.